This record looks at one T cell receptor beta chain sequence and its context. As yet, its antigen is unknown. The data are from a study of cytomegalovirus exposure and HLA in healthy donors. Study-wide results and caveats: The dataset shows that most TCR sequences were rare, while some public TCRs occurred in many donors. Analyzed later, most CMV-associated TCR beta chains appeared HLA-restricted. Most likely, a cluster of highly shared sequence variants arose as a sequencing artifact.

PCR amplification relied on 60 Vbeta primers (plus 13 Jbeta primers). The method was immunoSEQ multiplex PCR; TCRdb's version includes in-frame clones alone and lacks a portion of them. This sample has 150,000 to 200,000 clones, with roughly 84% found just once. Germline trimming cut 0 bases from V and 4 bases from J; bases unmatched to any gene: 4. The germline V gene has CDR1 SGHTA and CDR2 FQGNSA. The CDR3 runs to 15 residues. The rearrangement links TRBV7-2 to TRBJ2-7; 9 bases align to TRBD2. The sequencing input was PBMCs. The clonotype originates from a man between 18 and 29 years old in good health and CMV-seropositive. CDR3: CASSLASGGWYEQYF. CDR3 DNA sequence: TGTGCCAGCAGCTTAGCTAGCGGGGGTTGGTACGAGCAGTACTTC.